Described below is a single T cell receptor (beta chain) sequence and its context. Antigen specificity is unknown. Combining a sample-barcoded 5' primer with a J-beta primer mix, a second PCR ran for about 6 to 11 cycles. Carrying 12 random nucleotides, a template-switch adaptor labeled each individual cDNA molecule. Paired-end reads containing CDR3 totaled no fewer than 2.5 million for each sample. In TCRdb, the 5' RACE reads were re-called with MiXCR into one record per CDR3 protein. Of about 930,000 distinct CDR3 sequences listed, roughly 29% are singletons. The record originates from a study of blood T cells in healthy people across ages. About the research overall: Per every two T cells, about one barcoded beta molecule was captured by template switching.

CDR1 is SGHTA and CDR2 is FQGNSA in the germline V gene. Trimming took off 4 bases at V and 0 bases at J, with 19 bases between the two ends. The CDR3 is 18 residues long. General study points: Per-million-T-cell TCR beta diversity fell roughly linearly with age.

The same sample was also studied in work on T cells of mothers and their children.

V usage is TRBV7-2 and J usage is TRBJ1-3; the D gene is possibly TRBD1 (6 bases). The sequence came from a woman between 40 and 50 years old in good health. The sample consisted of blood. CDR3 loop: CASSSRPGTFLSGNTIYF. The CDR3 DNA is TGTGCCAGCAGCTCACGTCCCGGGACATTCCTCTCTGGAAACACCATATATTTT. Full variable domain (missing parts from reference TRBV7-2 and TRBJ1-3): GAGVSQSPSNKVTEKGKDVELRCDPISGHTALYWYRQSLGQGLEFLIYFQGNSAPDKSGLPSDRFSAERTGGSVSTLTIQRTQQEDSAVYLCASSSRPGTFLSGNTIYFGEGSWLTVV.